One sample yielded the 24 T cell receptor beta chains listed below, sequenced in a study of OX40 agonist ivuxolimab in advanced cancers. Libraries were built with the immunoSEQ multiplex PCR assay. Imported from immuneACCESS, the table was reduced by TCRdb to in-frame sequences with V and J called. These copies leave out some clones; in studies compared against another copy, an unresolved V gene accounts for under half, and the cause of the remainder is not known. The sample contains 49,000 or so clones, 88% of them found a single time. 52% of the sample is in the top ten clones. The specimen comprised CD4+ or CD8+ T cells sorted from blood, sampled in a trial of the OX40 agonist ivuxolimab. These TCRs come from an adult with an advanced solid tumor such as melanoma, head and neck, liver or kidney cancer.

V gene TRBV6-5 combines with J gene TRBJ2-7; TRBD2 aligns across 8 bases. V lost 7 bases and J lost 5; bases outside the gene matches: 10. CDR3 length: 14 residues. CDR1 is MNHEY and CDR2 is SVGAGI in the germline V gene. This CDR3 is CASKLAVDLDEQYF. The CDR3 DNA reads TGTGCCAGCAAACTAGCGGTCGACCTGGACGAGCAGTACTTC.

The chain joins TRBV10-2 to TRBJ2-7; D is perhaps TRBD1 (6 bases). Trimming took 5 bases from V and 2 from J, leaving 10 bases between them. The germline V gene encodes CDR1 WSHSY and CDR2 SAAADI. CDR3 length equals 13 residues. The CDR3 sequence is CASSHRDTYEQYF. The CDR3 DNA follows: TGCGCCAGCAGTCACCGGGACACCTACGAGCAGTACTTC.

This chain links TRBV30 with TRBJ2-1; D is undetermined. Per germline, CDR1 GTSNPN and CDR2 SVGIG (reference sequence). The CDR3 has 13 residues. V lost 1 base and J lost 9, with 13 bases in between. The CDR3 here is CAWSAIKAREQFF. Written as DNA, the CDR3 is TGTGCCTGGAGTGCAATTAAGGCCCGTGAGCAGTTCTTC.

The CDR3 coding sequence is TGTGCCAGCAGCCAAGATGGAACAGGGCTGGGAACTGAAGCTTTCTTT. Amino acids: CASSQDGTGLGTEAFF. The J gene is TRBJ1-1, the V gene TRBV4-2; a possible D gene is TRBD1 (6 bases). V lost 0 bases and J 5 bases, leaving 16 bases between the germline ends. The germline V gene encodes CDR1 LGHNA and CDR2 YNFKEQ. CDR3 length: 16 residues.

The rearrangement links TRBV5-8 to TRBJ1-1, with D perhaps TRBD1 (6 bases). V lost 2 bases to trimming and J lost 0 bases, with 14 bases between them. Germline CDR1 and CDR2: SGHTS and YDEGEE. The CDR3 runs 16 residues. The CDR3 nucleotides are TGTGCCAGCAGCTTTGGGACATATACTATGAACACTGAAGCTTTCTTT. It yields the protein CASSFGTYTMNTEAFF.

This clone occurred many times. The rearrangement links TRBV6-5 to TRBJ2-7; D not resolved. The CDR3 consists of 13 residues. The V end was cut by 8 bases, the J end by 0 bases, with 11 bases between. Germline V lookup: CDR1 MNHEY, CDR2 SVGAGI. For the CDR3, the DNA is TGTGCCAGCCGGAAGGCACCCTCCTACGAGCAGTACTTC. Residues: CASRKAPSYEQYF.

The chain links TRBV10-3 to TRBJ2-7; the match to TRBD1 covers 8 bases. Trimming cost V 11 bases and J 6 bases; bases outside gene matches: 15. The germline CDR1 and CDR2 sequences are ENHRY and SYGVKD. This CDR3 is 14 amino acids long. This chain's CDR3 is CASSKDRDFSEQYF. In DNA, the CDR3 is TGTGCCTCCTCAAAGGACAGGGATTTTTCCGAGCAGTACTTC.

This clone occurred once. V is TRBV5-4 and J is TRBJ2-4; 9 nucleotides line up with TRBD1. The CDR3 spans 13 residues. The ends lost 4 bases at V and 15 bases at J; junction bases unmatched: 11. Germline-derived CDR1 and CDR2 are SGHNT and YYREEE (reference sequence). CDR3 nucleotide sequence: TGTGCCAGCAGCCTGGGTGGGACAGGGAGGTGGTACTTC. It is translated as CASSLGGTGRWYF.

The genes are TRBV11-2 and TRBJ2-3; TRBD2 matches 13 bases. The J segment lost 4 bases and the V segment lost 4 bases, leaving 5 bases of the junction unmatched. Germline CDR1 reads SGHAT; CDR2 reads FQNNGV. The CDR3 contains 16 residues. This chain's CDR3 is CASSWGGLAGSDTQYF. CDR3 nucleotide sequence: TGTGCCAGCAGCTGGGGGGGACTAGCGGGGTCAGATACGCAGTATTTT.

The CDR3 DNA reads TGCGCCAGCAGTGGGGGGGATCCGAGCTCCTACGAGCAGTACTTC. It specifies CASSGGDPSSYEQYF. V and J are TRBV10-2 and TRBJ2-7, with a weak D call TRBD2 (6 bases). Deletions cut 4 bases from V and 0 bases from J, with 13 bases between. CDR1 is WSHSY and CDR2 is SAAADI in the germline V gene. The CDR3 spans 15 residues.

The chain uses TRBV5-1 and TRBJ2-1; D tentatively reads TRBD1 or TRBD2 (5 bases each). V was clipped by 3 bases and J by 5 bases, with 15 bases between them. This CDR3 contains 15 residues. CDR1 and CDR2 (germline): SGHRS, YFSETQ. The CDR3: CASSSGTVENNEQFF. For the CDR3, the DNA is TGCGCCAGCAGCTCTGGGACGGTTGAAAACAATGAGCAGTTCTTC.

This clone was picked up one time. As DNA, the CDR3 is TGTGCCAGCAGTGACTCGAGACAGGGAGGTCCCCTTTTCTCTCAGTATGCGGAAAAACTGTTTTTT. Encoded protein: CASSDSRQGGPLFSQYAEKLFF. The chain has TRBV6-4 and TRBJ1-4; TRBD1 aligns across 7 bases. V was pared by 0 bases and J by 8 bases, with 27 bases of the junction left unmatched. The CDR3 runs to 22 residues. From germline, CDR1 is MRHNA and CDR2 SNTAGT.

The chain links TRBV9 to TRBJ2-3; D perhaps matches TRBD1 (6 bases). The CDR3 is 15 residues long. Germline V gene data show CDR1 as SGDLS and CDR2 as YYNGEE. Deletions cut 0 bases from V and 1 base from J, with 9 bases between. This CDR3 is CASSVDPGGTDTQYF. CDR3 sequence (DNA): TGTGCCAGCAGCGTAGACCCAGGGGGCACAGATACGCAGTATTTT.

J is TRBJ1-1 and V is TRBV6-1, with 7 nucleotides matching TRBD1. The germline CDR1 and CDR2 sequences are MNHNS and SASEGT. Trimming removed 3 bases from V and 11 bases from J; junction bases left unmatched: 6. The CDR3 length is 12 residues. The CDR3 protein is CASSERGQRAFF. For the CDR3, the DNA is TGTGCCAGCAGTGAGCGGGGACAGCGGGCTTTCTTT.

The chain carries TRBV9 and TRBJ1-3; tentative D call: TRBD1 (5 bases). Trimming removed 2 bases from V and 3 bases from J, with 12 bases in between. CDR1 SGDLS and CDR2 YYNGEE come from the germline V gene. CDR3 size: 15 residues. In nucleotides, the CDR3 is TGTGCCAGCAGCGTTTCTTATGGGGGTGGAAACACCATATATTTT. Protein product: CASSVSYGGGNTIYF.

In this sample, this clone turned up a few times. The chain links TRBV7-3 to TRBJ1-1; D may be TRBD1 (5 bases). The CDR3 runs 13 residues. Between the trimmed V and J ends, which lost 4 bases and 0 bases, there was a span of 6 bases. Germline CDR1 is SGHTA and CDR2 is FQGTGA. In DNA, the CDR3 is TGTGCCAGCAGCTCACAGGTGAACACTGAAGCTTTCTTT. It is translated as CASSSQVNTEAFF. Drawing the rest from reference TRBV7-3 and TRBJ1-1, the complete variable domain is GAGVSQTPSNKVTEKGKYVELRCDPISGHTALYWYRQSLGQGPEFLIYFQGTGAADDSGLPNDRFFAVRPEGSVSTLKIQRTERGDSAVYLCASSSQVNTEAFFGQGTRLTVV.

The chain has TRBV5-1 and TRBJ2-3, with D possibly called TRBD1 or TRBD2 (6 bases each). The CDR3 runs 15 residues. CDR1 is SGHRS, CDR2 YFSETQ, per germline. V lost 3 bases and J lost 4, with 15 bases in between. The CDR3: CASSSSFGGSDTQYF. Here the CDR3 DNA reads TGCGCCAGCAGCTCCTCTTTCGGGGGCTCAGATACGCAGTATTTT.

The chain joins TRBV10-3 to TRBJ2-7; D may be TRBD2 (5 bases). The CDR3 is 15 amino acids. CDR1 is ENHRY, CDR2 SYGVKD, per germline. The V end was cut by 0 bases, the J end by 0 bases, with 9 bases between. CDR3 nucleotides: TGTGCCATCAGTGAGTCGCGCCTAGCCTCCTACGAGCAGTACTTC. Its translation is CAISESRLASYEQYF.

The J gene is TRBJ1-1, the V gene TRBV4-3; D possibly corresponds to TRBD1 (6 bases). V was pared by 0 bases and J by 4 bases, with 12 bases between. The germline V gene has CDR1 LGHNA and CDR2 YSLEER. The CDR3 extends over 15 amino acids. The CDR3 loop reads CASSQELQGTTEAFF. CDR3 DNA: TGCGCCAGCAGCCAAGAGTTGCAGGGGACCACTGAAGCTTTCTTT.

The chain links TRBV6-1 to TRBJ2-1; the D is unclear. Trimming took 5 bases from V and 6 from J, leaving 14 bases between them. Germline V gene lookup returns CDR1 MNHNS and CDR2 SASEGT. This CDR3 is 14 amino acids long. As DNA, the CDR3 is TGTGCCAGCAGTCACGGATCCCTAAGCAATGAGCAGTTCTTC. This codes for CASSHGSLSNEQFF.

This sequence joins TRBV18 and TRBJ2-7; D may be TRBD1 (6 bases). The V end was cut by 6 bases, the J end by 0 bases, with 15 bases between. Germline assignment: CDR1 KGHSH and CDR2 LQKENI. The CDR3 is 15 amino acids. CDR3 nucleotide sequence: TGTGCCAGCTCGTCCACAGGGCTGGGCTCCTACGAGCAGTACTTC. This translates into CASSSTGLGSYEQYF. The whole variable domain, remainder taken from reference TRBV18 and TRBJ2-7, is NAGVMQNPRHLVRRRGQEARLRCSPMKGHSHVYWYRQLPEEGLKFMVYLQKENIIDESGMPKERFSAEFPKEGPSILRIQQVVRGDSAAYFCASSSTGLGSYEQYFGPGTRLTVT.

The chain joins TRBV14 to TRBJ1-5; D gene unclear. Trimming pared 3 bases from V and 6 bases from J, leaving 12 bases between. In germline, CDR1 is SGHDN, CDR2 FVKESK. This CDR3 contains 14 residues. DNA for the CDR3: TGTGCCAGCAGCCATTCAGGTTTGGGTCAGCCCCAGCATTTT. Protein product: CASSHSGLGQPQHF.

J is TRBJ2-1 and V is TRBV13, with a possible D match to TRBD1 (5 bases). The germline gives CDR1 PRHDT, CDR2 FYEKMQ (reference sequence). The CDR3 has 14 amino acids. The germline V and J ends were trimmed by 5 bases and 13 bases, with 21 bases remaining between them. CDR3 protein: CASSRGWGRFLQFF. The CDR3 DNA reads TGTGCCAGCAGCCGCGGTTGGGGCCGCTTCCTACAGTTCTTC.

The count of this clone is one. This rearrangement joins TRBV6-5 to TRBJ2-3, with TRBD2 identical over 7 bases. The CDR3 is 14 residues long. Losses at the gene ends were 5 bases for V and 3 bases for J; bases not matched to a gene: 5. Germline V gene data show CDR1 as MNHEY and CDR2 as SVGAGI. The CDR3 region is CASSPGGMTDTQYF. Written as DNA, the CDR3 is TGTGCCAGCAGTCCCGGGGGGATGACAGATACGCAGTATTTT.